Listed here is a single T cell receptor beta chain. Its cognate antigen is unknown. The CDR3 contains 21 residues. The germline gives CDR1 LGHNA, CDR2 YSLEER. V lost 0 bases and J lost 1; bases outside the gene matches: 12. The sample comes from a study of T cell responses to AZD1222 COVID-19 vaccine. The table came from immunoSEQ multiplex PCR; TCRdb's copy has only in-frame clones and leaves some out. The table shows more than 100,000 clones, with 80% to 90% occurring only once. Findings and limits, study-wide: Breadth and depth of Spike-specific TCRs rose after two AZD1222 doses.

J is TRBJ2-4 and V is TRBV4-3; TRBD2 matches 13 bases. The TCR was taken from an adult in good health. The specimen comprised peripheral blood, sampled on day 0 of AZD1222 vaccination. The DNA for the CDR3 is TGCGCCAGCAGCCAAGAGCTAGTTCCGGGACTAGCGGGACGGGCCAAAAACATTCAGTACTTC. Its translation is CASSQELVPGLAGRAKNIQYF.